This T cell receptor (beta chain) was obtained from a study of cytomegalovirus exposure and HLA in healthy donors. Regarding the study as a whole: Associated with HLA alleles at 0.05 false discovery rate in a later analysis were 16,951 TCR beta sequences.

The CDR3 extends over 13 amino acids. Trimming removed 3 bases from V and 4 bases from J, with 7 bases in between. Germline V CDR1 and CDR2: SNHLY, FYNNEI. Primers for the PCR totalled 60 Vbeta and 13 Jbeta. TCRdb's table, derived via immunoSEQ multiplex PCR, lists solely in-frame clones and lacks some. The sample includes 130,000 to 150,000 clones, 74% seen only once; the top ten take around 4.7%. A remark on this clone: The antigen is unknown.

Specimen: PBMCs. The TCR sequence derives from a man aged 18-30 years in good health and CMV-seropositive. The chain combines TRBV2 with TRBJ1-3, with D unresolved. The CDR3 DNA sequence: TGTGCCAGCAGTGATTTCAGAGGAAACACCATATATTTT. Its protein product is CASSDFRGNTIYF.